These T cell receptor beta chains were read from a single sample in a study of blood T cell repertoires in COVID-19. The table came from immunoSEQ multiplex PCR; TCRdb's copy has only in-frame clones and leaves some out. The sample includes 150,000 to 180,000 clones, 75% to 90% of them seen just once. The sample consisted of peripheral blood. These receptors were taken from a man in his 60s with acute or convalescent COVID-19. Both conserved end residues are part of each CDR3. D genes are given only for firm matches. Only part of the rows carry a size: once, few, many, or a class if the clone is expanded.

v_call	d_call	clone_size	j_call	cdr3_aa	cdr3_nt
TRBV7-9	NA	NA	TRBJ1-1	CASSPRGGVNTEAFF	TGTGCCAGCAGCCCTAGGGGGGGGGTGAACACTGAAGCTTTCTTT
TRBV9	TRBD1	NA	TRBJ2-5	CASSVSGTGKETQYF	TGTGCCAGCAGCGTGTCCGGGACAGGGAAAGAGACCCAGTACTTC
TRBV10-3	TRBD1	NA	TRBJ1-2	CAISPGTGSKGYGYTF	TGTGCCATCAGTCCCGGGACAGGGAGCAAGGGCTATGGCTACACCTTC
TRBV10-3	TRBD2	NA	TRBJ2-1	CAISVAGSYNEQFF	TGTGCCATCAGTGTAGCGGGCTCCTACAATGAGCAGTTCTTC
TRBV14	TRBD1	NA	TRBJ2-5	CASSRKRTGETQYF	TGTGCCAGCAGCCGAAAGCGGACAGGAGAGACCCAGTACTTC
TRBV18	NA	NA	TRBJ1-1	CASSGGGSAMNTEAFF	TGTGCCAGCTCCGGCGGCGGCAGCGCGATGAACACTGAAGCTTTCTTT
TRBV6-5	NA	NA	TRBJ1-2	CASNNRPYGYTF	TGTGCCAGCAACAACAGGCCCTATGGCTACACCTTC
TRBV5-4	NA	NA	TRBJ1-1	CASSSNSRSNGAEAFF	TGTGCCAGCAGCTCTAATTCCCGGTCCAACGGGGCTGAAGCTTTCTTT
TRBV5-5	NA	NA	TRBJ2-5	CASSLEDLQETQYF	TGTGCCAGCAGCTTGGAGGACTTGCAAGAGACCCAGTACTTC
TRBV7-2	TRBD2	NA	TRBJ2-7	CASSFSGTSGAYEQYF	TGTGCCAGCAGCTTTTCCGGGACTAGCGGGGCCTACGAGCAGTACTTC
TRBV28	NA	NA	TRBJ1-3	CASCSPTFSGNTIYF	TGTGCCAGCTGTTCCCCGACATTCTCTGGAAACACCATATATTTT
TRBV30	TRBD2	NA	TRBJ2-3	CACSGGTDTQYF	TGTGCCTGTAGCGGGGGCACAGATACGCAGTATTTT
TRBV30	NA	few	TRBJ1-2	CAWDRRNYGYTF	TGTGCCTGGGACAGGAGAAACTATGGCTACACCTTC
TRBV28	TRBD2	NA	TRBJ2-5	CASSLGTSGSPGRETQYF	TGTGCCAGCAGTTTGGGGACTAGCGGTTCTCCAGGGAGAGAGACCCAGTACTTC
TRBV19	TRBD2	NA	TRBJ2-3	CASSSTSGKGTDTQYF	TGTGCCAGTAGTTCGACTAGCGGTAAAGGCACAGATACGCAGTATTTT
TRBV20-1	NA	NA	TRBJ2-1	CSATDNNEQFF	TGCAGTGCTACAGACAACAATGAGCAGTTCTTC
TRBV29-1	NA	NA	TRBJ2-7	CSVEVRQGNEQYF	TGCAGCGTTGAAGTAAGGCAGGGTAACGAGCAGTACTTC
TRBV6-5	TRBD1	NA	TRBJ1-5	CASSPDRASNQPQHF	TGTGCCAGCAGCCCCGACAGGGCAAGCAATCAGCCCCAGCATTTT
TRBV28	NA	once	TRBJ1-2	CASSLDQGGQYGYTF	TGTGCCAGCAGTTTAGACCAGGGAGGTCAATATGGCTACACCTTC
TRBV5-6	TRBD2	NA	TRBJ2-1	CASSLGGLESYEQFF	TGTGCCAGCAGCTTGGGGGGACTAGAAAGTTATGAGCAGTTCTTC
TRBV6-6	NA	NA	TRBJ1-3	CASSFTGTSGNTIYF	TGTGCCAGCAGTTTTACAGGGACCTCTGGAAACACCATATATTTT
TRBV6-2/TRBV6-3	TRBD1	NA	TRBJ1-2	CASSYGTGGFYGYTF	TGTGCCAGCAGTTACGGGACAGGGGGCTTCTATGGCTACACCTTC
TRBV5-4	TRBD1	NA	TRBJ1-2	CASSRSGGGNGYTF	TGTGCCAGCAGCCGATCAGGGGGCGGTAATGGCTACACCTTC
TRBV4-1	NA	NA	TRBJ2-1	CASSLSGGVQGNEQFF	TGCGCCAGCAGCCTCTCAGGAGGGGTACAGGGGAATGAGCAGTTCTTC
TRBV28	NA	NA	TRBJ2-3	CASSTPTDTQYF	TGTGCCAGCAGCACACCCACAGATACGCAGTATTTT
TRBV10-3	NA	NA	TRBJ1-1	CAISERTPNTEAFF	TGTGCCATCAGTGAGAGGACACCCAACACTGAAGCTTTCTTT
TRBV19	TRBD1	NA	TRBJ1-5	CASSPTGGTGNQPQHF	TGTGCCAGTAGCCCAACAGGGGGTACGGGCAATCAGCCCCAGCATTTT
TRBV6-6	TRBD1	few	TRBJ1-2	CASSYPLQGAGYGYTF	TGTGCCAGCAGTTACCCTTTACAGGGGGCAGGGTATGGCTACACCTTC
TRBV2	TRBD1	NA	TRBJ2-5	CASSEAGQYTSKYF	TGTGCCAGCAGTGAAGCGGGACAGTACACCTCCAAGTACTTC
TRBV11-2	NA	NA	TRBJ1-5	CASSLVEGQPQHF	TGTGCCAGCAGCTTAGTAGAGGGTCAGCCCCAGCATTTT
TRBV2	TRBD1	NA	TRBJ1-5	CASRDGTGYSNQPQHF	TGTGCCAGCCGGGATGGGACAGGCTATAGCAATCAGCCCCAGCATTTT
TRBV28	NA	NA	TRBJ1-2	CASTPWGVGYGYTF	TGTGCCAGCACTCCCTGGGGGGTTGGGTATGGCTACACCTTC
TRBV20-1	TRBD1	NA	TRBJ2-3	CSASPFTGGADTQYF	TGCAGTGCTAGTCCCTTCACAGGGGGCGCAGATACGCAGTATTTT